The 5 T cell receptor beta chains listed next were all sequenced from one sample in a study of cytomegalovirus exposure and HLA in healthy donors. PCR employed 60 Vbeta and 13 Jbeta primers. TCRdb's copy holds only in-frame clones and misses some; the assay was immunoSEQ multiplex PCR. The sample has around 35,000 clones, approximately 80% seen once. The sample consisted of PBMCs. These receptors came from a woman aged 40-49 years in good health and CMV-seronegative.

In nucleotides, the CDR3 is TGTGCCAGCAGCTTAGCCCTCTCTGGAAACACCATATATTTT. This encodes CASSLALSGNTIYF. This chain joins TRBV7-9 and TRBJ1-3; no clear D gene. This CDR3 is 14 amino acids long. Germline-derived CDR1 and CDR2 are SEHNR and FQNEAQ (reference sequence). The V gene lost 0 bases and the J gene lost 0 bases, with 3 bases spanning the gap.

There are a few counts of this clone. The CDR3 region is CASSLRDRARNEQFF. The DNA for the CDR3 is TGTGCCAGCAGTCTCCGGGACAGGGCGAGGAATGAGCAGTTCTTC. The V and J genes are TRBV6-6 and TRBJ2-1; TRBD1 matches 9 bases. The CDR3 is 15 residues long. Germline V gene sequence: CDR1 MNHNY, CDR2 SVGAGI (reference sequence). J lost 7 bases, V lost 5 bases, and 9 bases had no gene match.

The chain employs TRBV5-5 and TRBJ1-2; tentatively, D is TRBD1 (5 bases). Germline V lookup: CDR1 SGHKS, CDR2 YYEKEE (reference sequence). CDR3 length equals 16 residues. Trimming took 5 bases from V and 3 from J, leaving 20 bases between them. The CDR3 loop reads CASRTTVGGWDYGYTF. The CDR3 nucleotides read TGTGCCAGCAGAACAACCGTTGGGGGGTGGGACTATGGCTACACCTTC.

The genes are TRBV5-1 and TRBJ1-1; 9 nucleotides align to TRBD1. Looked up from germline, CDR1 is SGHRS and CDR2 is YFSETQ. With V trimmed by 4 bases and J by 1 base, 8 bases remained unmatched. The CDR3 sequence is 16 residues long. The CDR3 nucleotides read TGCGCCAGCAGCCTAGGACAGGGGCGGACGAACACTGAAGCTTTCTTT. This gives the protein CASSLGQGRTNTEAFF.

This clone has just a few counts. CDR3 DNA: TGTGCCAGCAGCTCTACCAGACTAGCGGGGTCCTACGAGCAGTACTTC. Translation: CASSSTRLAGSYEQYF. V gene TRBV2 combines with J gene TRBJ2-7; 11 bases line up with TRBD2. In germline, CDR1 is SNHLY, CDR2 FYNNEI. V lost 6 bases to trimming and J lost 1 base; unmatched junction nucleotides: 8. This CDR3 region has 16 residues.